Below, one TCR beta chain is given with its context. The specificity of this receptor is unknown. Per-base qualities were not stored, and no clone one base away is much larger. TCRdb names Illumina MiSeq as the instrument used. Unique molecular identifiers were built into the TCR sequencing libraries, which were indexed using TruSeq single indexes. The authors' analysis ran thus. With default settings for both tools, TCR reads were mapped and error-corrected using MIGEC v1.2.7 and then analyzed using VDJtools v1.1.7. Shannon-Wiener and inverse Simpson indices were computed in VDJtools to quantify repertoire diversity. A TCRbeta clonotype was defined as expanded when the clonotype met a frequency threshold of at least three. Wilcoxon rank-sum tests across nine to eleven patients were used for the statistical comparisons of TCR diversity between tumor TRM and non-TRM populations. TCRdb took the public reads, trimmed them with fastp at Q25, ran MiXCR for clone calling and kept in-frame beta chains. Rows are unified per CDR3 protein, each entry keeping the most common DNA and genes. For this entry, the V and J calls and clone size follow TCRdb and not the study's own pipeline. The sample yields about 260 distinct CDR3 sequences; roughly a quarter were counted once. Around 38% of the sample rests with the top ten.

The sample comes from a study of tissue-resident memory T cells in lung cancer (dated by TCRdb to about 2019). About the investigation overall: Paired tumor TRM and tumor non-TRM populations from around ten lung cancer patients were compared by TCR beta-chain sequencing. Summary of the overall study and its limitations: Expanded clonotypes were found to constitute roughly 73% of tumor TRM repertoires on average, compared with approximately 47% of tumor non-TRM repertoires. A significantly more restricted TCR repertoire was observed in tumor TRM cells than in tumor non-TRM cells, as reflected by lower Shannon-Wiener and inverse Simpson diversity.

Sorting of CD8+ T cells according to CD103 expression was performed on a BD FACSAria-II, with the sorted cells collected directly into ice-cold TRIzol LS reagent. Lung tumor tissue was collected fresh at the time of surgical resection. After Fc receptor blocking, fresh cells were stained for CD45, CD4, CD3, CD8A and CD103, and DAPI was used to tell live cells from dead cells. A miRNeasy kit was used to purify total RNA from the sorted CD103+ and CD103- CD8+ T cells. CD103 expression was used to sort tumor-infiltrating CD8+ cytotoxic T cells, separating tissue-resident memory (TRM) cells from non-TRM cells. The donors had treatment-naive lung cancer. Patients with respiratory malignancies who were newly diagnosed and untreated were recruited prospectively after referral. This TCR derives from a human donor with treatment-naive lung cancer (subtype not recorded). Material: CD103- CD8+ T cells from lung tumor tissue. The cell subset or site label, read with the paper, signifies: non-TRM CD8+ CTLs.

The CDR3 amino acid sequence is: CARSVGRNHETQYF. DNA sequence: TGCGCAAGAAGCGTGGGACGAAATCACGAGACCCAGTACTTC. The rearrangement joined TRBV5-1 to TRBJ2-5; the D gene cannot be resolved beyond TRBD1 or TRBD2, each matching 5 bases. The cysteine opens and the phenylalanine closes a CDR3 of 14 amino acids. The read is trimmed to its CDR3 DNA, 42 bases read in frame from base 1. Per the germline V gene, SGHRS is the CDR1 and YFSETQ is the CDR2.